The rows below give T cell receptor beta chains drawn from one sample of a study of T-cell memory formation after mild COVID-19. TCRdb recomputed calls from the 5' RACE reads with MiXCR, one row per CDR3 protein. Seen here are about 440,000 distinct CDR3 sequences, 20% observed once, and the top ten hold around 9.2%. Sequenced material: PBMCs or a T cell subset sorted from them (not recorded which). These receptors were taken from an adult woman who had mild COVID-19 (a few samples of this study predate the infection). Cell type and time point are not known. Both conserved end residues are part of each CDR3. D genes are given only for firm matches. Some rows mark clone size as missing; the rest say once, few, many or name a class of expanded clone.

J: TRBJ2-2; size: few; D: NA; V: TRBV27; DNA: TGTGCCAGCACCTTAAACGGCCGGGAGCTGTTTTTT; CDR3: CASTLNGRELFF
J: TRBJ2-7; size: NA; D: NA; V: TRBV6-5; DNA: TGTGCCAGCAGTCCAGGGTCAGCGTACGAGCAGTACTTC; CDR3: CASSPGSAYEQYF
J: TRBJ2-6; size: many; D: NA; V: TRBV11-1; DNA: TGTGCCAGCAGCCGTCAGGGTTCCTCTGGGGCCAACGTCCTGACTTTC; CDR3: CASSRQGSSGANVLTF
J: TRBJ2-2; size: NA; D: NA; V: TRBV5-1; DNA: TGCGCCAGCAGCTTGGAACACACCGGGGAGCTGTTTTTT; CDR3: CASSLEHTGELFF
J: TRBJ2-5; size: NA; D: NA; V: TRBV7-9; DNA: TGTGCCAGCAGCCTAGCCTATATTCAGTACCAAGAGACCCAGTACTTC; CDR3: CASSLAYIQYQETQYF
J: TRBJ2-7; size: NA; D: NA; V: TRBV7-3; DNA: TGTGCCAGCAGCCCATCCCACGGACAAGCTCTGTACTTC; CDR3: CASSPSHGQALYF
J: TRBJ1-2; size: few; D: TRBD1; V: TRBV12-3/TRBV12-4; DNA: TGTGCCAGCAGTTTCGGACAGGGGGCTACCTATGGCTACACCTTC; CDR3: CASSFGQGATYGYTF
J: TRBJ2-3; size: NA; D: NA; V: TRBV6-4; DNA: TGTGCCAGCAACGGCGGGGGCACAGATACGCAGTATTTT; CDR3: CASNGGGTDTQYF
J: TRBJ2-6; size: NA; D: NA; V: TRBV20-1; DNA: TGCAGTGCTAGAGATCGTCTCGGCAACGTCCTGACTTTC; CDR3: CSARDRLGNVLTF
J: TRBJ1-3; size: few; D: NA; V: TRBV12-3/TRBV12-4; DNA: TGTGCCAGCAGCCCGCCTAGTGCTGGAAACACCATATATTTT; CDR3: CASSPPSAGNTIYF
J: TRBJ2-2; size: NA; D: NA; V: TRBV7-2; DNA: TGTGCCAGCAGCTTAGGTCAGCGGAGGAACACCGGGGAGCTGTTTTTT; CDR3: CASSLGQRRNTGELFF
J: TRBJ2-3; size: NA; D: TRBD1; V: TRBV29-1; DNA: TGCAGCGTCGACGCCCGACAGGGGGCCCCAGATACGCAGTATTTT; CDR3: CSVDARQGAPDTQYF
J: TRBJ2-3; size: few; D: NA; V: TRBV5-5; DNA: TGTGCCAGCAGCTTGTCACGATTTACAGATACGCAGTATTTT; CDR3: CASSLSRFTDTQYF
J: TRBJ2-5; size: NA; D: TRBD2; V: TRBV7-2; DNA: TGTGCCAGCAGCTTACCGTCGGGGGGACTAGGGAGAGAGACCCAGTACTTC; CDR3: CASSLPSGGLGRETQYF
J: TRBJ1-2; size: NA; D: TRBD1; V: TRBV7-9; DNA: TGTGCCAGCAGCAAAACGACAGGGGGATCAAGCTACACCTTC; CDR3: CASSKTTGGSSYTF
J: TRBJ2-3; size: few; D: TRBD2; V: TRBV25-1; DNA: TGTGCCAGCAGTGAATCTGGGCTAGCGGCCACCACAGATACGCAGTATTTT; CDR3: CASSESGLAATTDTQYF
J: TRBJ1-2; size: NA; D: NA; V: TRBV12-3/TRBV12-4; DNA: TGTGCCAGCAGTCTCGAGCGCCGTTATGGTGGCTACACCTTC; CDR3: CASSLERRYGGYTF
J: TRBJ1-5; size: many; D: TRBD1; V: TRBV27; DNA: TGTGCCAGCAGGCCCTCGCCCCGGACAGGGGACAATCAGCCCCAGCATTTT; CDR3: CASRPSPRTGDNQPQHF
J: TRBJ2-7; size: few; D: NA; V: TRBV7-9; DNA: TGTGCCAGCAGCGCAAGCTCCTACGAGCAGTACTTC; CDR3: CASSASSYEQYF
J: TRBJ1-6; size: NA; D: TRBD1; V: TRBV20-1; DNA: TGCAGTGCTCCGTTAACAGGGGGCACCTATAATTCACCCCTCCACTTT; CDR3: CSAPLTGGTYNSPLHF
J: TRBJ2-5; size: few; D: NA; V: TRBV9; DNA: TGTGCCAGCAGCGTAGCCCCTAGGACCGAGACCCAGTACTTC; CDR3: CASSVAPRTETQYF
J: TRBJ2-7; size: few; D: TRBD2; V: TRBV11-2; DNA: TGTGCCAGCAGCTCCTGGACTAGCGGGAACTCCTACGAGCAGTACTTC; CDR3: CASSSWTSGNSYEQYF
J: TRBJ1-1; size: NA; D: TRBD1; V: TRBV7-8; DNA: TGTGCCAGCACCCCAATACCGGGACAGATGAACACTGAAGCTTTCTTT; CDR3: CASTPIPGQMNTEAFF
J: TRBJ2-7; size: many; D: TRBD1; V: TRBV12-3/TRBV12-4; DNA: TGTGCCAGCAGTACCGACAGGGGCTACGAGCAGTACTTC; CDR3: CASSTDRGYEQYF
J: TRBJ2-1; size: many; D: TRBD1; V: TRBV12-3/TRBV12-4; DNA: TGTGCCAGCAGTCTCCGGGACAGGGGGCGCCTGGGCTCCTACAATGAGCAGTTCTTC; CDR3: CASSLRDRGRLGSYNEQFF
J: TRBJ2-6; size: many; D: TRBD2; V: TRBV24-1; DNA: TGTGCCACCAGTTGGGGGGGCTCTGGGGCCAACGTCCTGACTTTC; CDR3: CATSWGGSGANVLTF
J: TRBJ2-1; size: few; D: TRBD2; V: TRBV12-3/TRBV12-4; DNA: TGTGCCAGCAGTTTTAGTCTAGCGGGCCCCATTGGAAATGAGCAGTTCTTC; CDR3: CASSFSLAGPIGNEQFF
J: TRBJ1-4; size: NA; D: TRBD1; V: TRBV20-1; DNA: TGCAGTGCTCCACGGACAGGGGGCACAGTGGGTGAAAAACTGTTTTTT; CDR3: CSAPRTGGTVGEKLFF
J: TRBJ2-7; size: NA; D: TRBD1; V: TRBV15; DNA: TGTGCCACCAGCCCCCGGACAGGACACTACGAGCAGTACTTC; CDR3: CATSPRTGHYEQYF
J: TRBJ1-1; size: few; D: NA; V: TRBV7-9; DNA: TGTGCCAGCAGCTTAGACTTAATTCGGGCCACTGAAGCTTTCTTT; CDR3: CASSLDLIRATEAFF
J: TRBJ1-1; size: NA; D: NA; V: TRBV12-3/TRBV12-4; DNA: TGTGCCAGCAGTTTAGCGCGGACCAGGCCCGACACTGAAGCTTTCTTT; CDR3: CASSLARTRPDTEAFF
J: TRBJ1-1; size: NA; D: NA; V: TRBV6-1; DNA: TGTGCCAGCAGTACCCGGGTTGGGGGAGAAGCTTTCTTT; CDR3: CASSTRVGGEAFF
J: TRBJ2-7; size: few; D: TRBD2; V: TRBV11-2; DNA: TGTGCCAGCAGCGGAATCCGGACTAGCGGGAGTGGAGGGCGTGGCCTCGAGCAGTACTTC; CDR3: CASSGIRTSGSGGRGLEQYF
J: TRBJ1-6; size: NA; D: NA; V: TRBV6-5; DNA: TGTGCCAGCAGTGAGGCTGGCTATAATTCACCCCTCCACTTT; CDR3: CASSEAGYNSPLHF
J: TRBJ2-5; size: NA; D: NA; V: TRBV19; DNA: TGTGCCAGTGGGCAGTTCCAAGAGACCCAGTACTTC; CDR3: CASGQFQETQYF
J: TRBJ1-1; size: many; D: NA; V: TRBV18; DNA: TGTGCCAGCTCACCACCCGGGGGGGGCACTGAAGCTTTCTTT; CDR3: CASSPPGGGTEAFF
J: TRBJ2-5; size: NA; D: NA; V: TRBV29-1; DNA: TGCAGCGTTGAAGATATGAAGGGGCAGTACTTC; CDR3: CSVEDMKGQYF
J: TRBJ2-7; size: NA; D: NA; V: TRBV9; DNA: TGTGCCAGCAGCGTAGGAGGGACGGACTACGAGCAGTACTTC; CDR3: CASSVGGTDYEQYF
J: TRBJ1-3; size: NA; D: NA; V: TRBV18; DNA: TGTGCCAGCCTTGAAAACTATGGGGGAAACACCATATATTTT; CDR3: CASLENYGGNTIYF
J: TRBJ2-5; size: few; D: NA; V: TRBV30; DNA: TGTGCCTGGAGTGTTACCCCTCTCTCGACGGGTAAAGAGACCCAGTACTTC; CDR3: CAWSVTPLSTGKETQYF
J: TRBJ2-2; size: NA; D: TRBD2; V: TRBV5-1; DNA: TGCGCCAGCACCAATCTAGCGGGGGTAAACACCGGGGAGCTGTTTTTT; CDR3: CASTNLAGVNTGELFF
J: TRBJ2-1; size: few; D: NA; V: TRBV29-1; DNA: TGCAGCGTGGGGAGCGGCAATGAGCAGTTCTTC; CDR3: CSVGSGNEQFF
J: TRBJ1-5; size: NA; D: NA; V: TRBV5-1; DNA: TGCGCCAGCAGCTTGGGACCTCTAGGGGTAAGCAATCAGCCCCAGCATTTT; CDR3: CASSLGPLGVSNQPQHF
J: TRBJ1-1; size: NA; D: TRBD1; V: TRBV12-3/TRBV12-4; DNA: TGTGCCAGCAGTTTTCCGACAGGGGAAGCTTTCTTT; CDR3: CASSFPTGEAFF
J: TRBJ2-5; size: NA; D: NA; V: TRBV11-2; DNA: TGTGCCAGCAGCTTAGGGCAAAGTCCCGGTGCGGAGACCCAGTACTTC; CDR3: CASSLGQSPGAETQYF
J: TRBJ2-7; size: few; D: NA; V: TRBV12-3/TRBV12-4; DNA: TGTGCCAGCACCCGGGGAGACAGTGGCGAGCAGTACTTC; CDR3: CASTRGDSGEQYF
J: TRBJ2-5; size: NA; D: NA; V: TRBV5-1; DNA: TGCGCCAGCAGCTTGGTTATAGGGTCAGTCCCAATGGAGACCCAGTACTTC; CDR3: CASSLVIGSVPMETQYF
J: TRBJ2-7; size: NA; D: NA; V: TRBV12-3/TRBV12-4; DNA: TGTGCCAGCAGTTTTTATCCCTTCTACGAGCAGTACTTC; CDR3: CASSFYPFYEQYF
J: TRBJ2-7; size: NA; D: NA; V: TRBV5-1; DNA: TGCGCCAGCAGCCCCCCAGCGCCCCGGGGTTACGAGCAGTACTTC; CDR3: CASSPPAPRGYEQYF
J: TRBJ2-1; size: few; D: NA; V: TRBV7-3; DNA: TGTGCCAGCAGCTCCGTGGGGAGTACAATTGATGAGCAGTTCTTC; CDR3: CASSSVGSTIDEQFF
J: TRBJ1-3; size: NA; D: NA; V: TRBV12-3/TRBV12-4; DNA: TGTGCCAGCAGTTTAGGCGGGTCTCCTGGAAACACCATATATTTT; CDR3: CASSLGGSPGNTIYF
J: TRBJ2-7; size: NA; D: TRBD2; V: TRBV29-1; DNA: TGCAGCGTTGCTGGCGGGAGTAGTTACGAGCAGTACTTC; CDR3: CSVAGGSSYEQYF
J: TRBJ1-4; size: few; D: NA; V: TRBV7-2; DNA: TGTGCCAGCAGCAGCGTCGTGGGAAAACTGTTTTTT; CDR3: CASSSVVGKLFF